A selection of T cell receptor beta chains follows, all from one sample in a study of identical twins. One entry per CDR3 protein, called by TCRdb with MiXCR from the 5' RACE reads. The table shows about 390,000 distinct CDR3 sequences, with 9% to 10% occurring only once. Sequencing used naive T cells sorted from blood. The receptors were sampled from a woman between 45 and 65 years old in good health. Each CDR3 is given with its conserved first and last residue. Each record gives: D gene, clone size, CDR3 length, V gene, J gene, CDR3 DNA, CDR3 protein. D genes are given only for firm matches. Clone size is not always given. Where it is, it says once, few, many or a class for expanded clones.

.	few	15	TRBV3-1	TRBJ2-2	TGTGCCAGCAGCCAATCTGTAAAAAGTGGCGGGGAGCTGTTTTTT	CASSQSVKSGGELFF
.	many	10	TRBV29-1	TRBJ1-1	TGCAGCGGCGCGCTCACTGAAGCTTTCTTT	CSGALTEAFF
.	many	15	TRBV12-3/TRBV12-4	TRBJ2-2	TGTGCCAGCAGTTCGGTTCTACCTAACACCGGGGAGCTGTTTTTT	CASSSVLPNTGELFF
TRBD1	few	14	TRBV20-1	TRBJ1-2	TGCAGTACAGGGACAGCATCAGCTAACTATGGCTACACCTTC	CSTGTASANYGYTF
.	many	13	TRBV5-1	TRBJ2-1	TGCGCCAGCAGCTTGGGCAGGGCTAATGAGCAGTTCTTC	CASSLGRANEQFF
.	.	13	TRBV12-3/TRBV12-4	TRBJ2-2	TGTGCCAGCAGCCCCCCAGCTACCGGGGAGCTGTATTTT	CASSPPATGELYF
.	.	13	TRBV9	TRBJ2-6	TGTGCCAGCAGGAATTCTGGGGCCAACGTCCTGACTTTC	CASRNSGANVLTF
.	few	14	TRBV7-8	TRBJ1-5	TGTGCCAGCAGCTTAGATGTGGGGAATCAGCCCCAGCATTTT	CASSLDVGNQPQHF
.	.	14	TRBV5-5	TRBJ1-1	TGTGCCAGCAGCTTGATCACAGGGATCGCTGAAGCTTTCTTT	CASSLITGIAEAFF
.	.	14	TRBV4-1	TRBJ1-1	TGCGCCAGCAGCCAACTCCGCCTGAACACTGAAGCTTTCTTT	CASSQLRLNTEAFF
TRBD1	.	14	TRBV2	TRBJ2-1	TGTGCCAGCAGGGCGGGACAGGGATACAATGAGCAGTTCTTC	CASRAGQGYNEQFF
TRBD2	many	14	TRBV6-5	TRBJ2-7	TGTGCCAGCAGTTCCACACGGACTAGACACGAGCAGTACTTC	CASSSTRTRHEQYF
TRBD1	.	15	TRBV7-9	TRBJ2-4	TGTGCCTGGGCCTCGGTCGGGACAGGGGAAAACATTCAGTACTTC	CAWASVGTGENIQYF
.	.	14	TRBV24-1	TRBJ2-3	TGTGCCACCAGTGAGTCTGGGTCCAGGGGTACGCAGTATTTT	CATSESGSRGTQYF
.	few	18	TRBV4-1	TRBJ2-1	TGCGCCAGCAGCCAAGCGGGCGGCGGGATGAGCTCCTACAATGAGCAGTTCTTC	CASSQAGGGMSSYNEQFF
TRBD1	.	16	TRBV2	TRBJ2-1	TGTGCCAGCAGGTACGGAACAGGGGGCGCCAACAATGAGCAGTTCTTC	CASRYGTGGANNEQFF
TRBD1	few	16	TRBV12-3/TRBV12-4	TRBJ2-1	TGTGCCAGCATCCCCACAGGGGGGAGTCCCCACAATGAGCAGTTCTTC	CASIPTGGSPHNEQFF
.	many	13	TRBV20-1	TRBJ2-5	TGCAGTGTGTTTGCGGCCATCCAAGAGACCCAGTACTTC	CSVFAAIQETQYF
TRBD2	.	18	TRBV24-1	TRBJ2-3	TGTGCCACCAGTGATTTGCAAGGACCAGCGGGAGAGGCAGATACGCAGTATTTT	CATSDLQGPAGEADTQYF
.	many	14	TRBV5-1	TRBJ1-4	TGCGCCAGCAGCTTGCTCCCAACTAATGAAAAACTGTTTTTT	CASSLLPTNEKLFF
.	few	14	TRBV5-1	TRBJ2-3	TGCGCCAGCAGCTTGCCACGGCAGACAGATACGCAGTATTTT	CASSLPRQTDTQYF
TRBD1	many	15	TRBV10-3	TRBJ2-5	TGTGCCATCAGCCGGACAGGGGGCTCCAGGGAGACCCAGTACTTC	CAISRTGGSRETQYF
TRBD2	many	15	TRBV11-2	TRBJ2-3	TGTGCCAGCAGCCATCTTTCGTGGGAGGGAGATACGCAGTATTTT	CASSHLSWEGDTQYF
TRBD1	few	18	TRBV18	TRBJ2-4	TGTGCCAGCTCACAGACTCCAGGGGGCGCGCGGGCCAAAAACATTCAGTACTTC	CASSQTPGGARAKNIQYF
TRBD2	few	16	TRBV12-3/TRBV12-4	TRBJ2-3	TGTGCCAGCAGTCTCTCGGGGACTAGCGGGAGGGATAGGCAGTATTTT	CASSLSGTSGRDRQYF
TRBD2	many	15	TRBV6-5	TRBJ2-1	TGTGCCAGCAGTCAACAGCGGGGGAGGAACGATGAGCAGTTCTTC	CASSQQRGRNDEQFF
TRBD1	many	15	TRBV11-1	TRBJ2-2	TGTGCCAGCAGCTTAGGGGACAGGGGAACCGGGGAGCTGTTTTTT	CASSLGDRGTGELFF
.	few	15	TRBV6-5	TRBJ2-3	TGTGCCAGCAGTTACGGTACCGGACCCACAGATACGCAGTATTTT	CASSYGTGPTDTQYF
.	.	16	TRBV5-6	TRBJ1-1	TGTGCCAGCAGCTTGCGATTCAGGGGCACAAACACTGAAGCTTTCTTT	CASSLRFRGTNTEAFF
.	.	16	TRBV7-8	TRBJ2-5	TGTGCCAGCAGCCGGGCCGACGTGGGGCTCCAAGAGACCCAGTACTTC	CASSRADVGLQETQYF
.	many	18	TRBV12-3/TRBV12-4	TRBJ1-1	TGTGCCAGCGGAAGTTCTGGGGTAAGAGGGGGGCTGGCCGCTGAAGCTTTCTTT	CASGSSGVRGGLAAEAFF
TRBD1	few	14	TRBV11-3	TRBJ2-4	TGTGCCAGCAGCTCAGGGGGCTCCAAAAACATTCAGTACTTC	CASSSGGSKNIQYF
.	few	17	TRBV3-1	TRBJ2-1	TGTGCCAGCAGCTACGAACAGGGCTTTCAGTCCTACAATGAGCAGTTCTTC	CASSYEQGFQSYNEQFF
TRBD1	.	17	TRBV5-5	TRBJ1-1	TGTGCCAGCAGCTTAGGGACAGGGTTTATAAGGGACACTGAAGCTTTCTTT	CASSLGTGFIRDTEAFF